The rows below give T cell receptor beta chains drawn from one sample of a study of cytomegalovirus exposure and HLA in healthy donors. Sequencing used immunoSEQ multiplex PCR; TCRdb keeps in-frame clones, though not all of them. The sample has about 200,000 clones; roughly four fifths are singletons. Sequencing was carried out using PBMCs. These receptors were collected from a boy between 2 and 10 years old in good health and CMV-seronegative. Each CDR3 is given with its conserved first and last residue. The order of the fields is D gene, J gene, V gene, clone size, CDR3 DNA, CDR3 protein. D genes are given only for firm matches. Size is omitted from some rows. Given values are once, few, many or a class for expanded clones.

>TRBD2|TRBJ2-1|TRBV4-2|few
TGTGCCAGCAGCCGGGGCGGACGGGGGGGTGGCAATGAGCAGTTCTTC
CASSRGGRGGGNEQFF
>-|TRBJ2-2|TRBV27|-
TGTGCCAGCAGTTTATTCATCGGGGCGAACACCGGGGAGCTGTTTTTT
CASSLFIGANTGELFF
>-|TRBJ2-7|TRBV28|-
TGTGCCAGCAGTTTAGGACATACCCTTTTCTACGAGCAGTACTTC
CASSLGHTLFYEQYF
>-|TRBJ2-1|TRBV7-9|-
TGTGCCAGCAGCTTAGAGGCGGATCTAAGCTCCTACAATGAGCAGTTCTTC
CASSLEADLSSYNEQFF
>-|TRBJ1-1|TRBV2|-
TGTGCCAGCAGTGTACAGAAGAACACTGAAGCTTTCTTT
CASSVQKNTEAFF
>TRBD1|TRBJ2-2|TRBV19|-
TGTGCCAGTAGTAGGGGACAGGGTAGGACCGGGGAGCTGTTTTTT
CASSRGQGRTGELFF
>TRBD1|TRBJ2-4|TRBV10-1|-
TGCGCCAACGCGACAGGGGGAAGAGCCAAAAACATTCAGTACTTC
CANATGGRAKNIQYF
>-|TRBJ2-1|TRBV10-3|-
TGTGCCATCAGTGAGTCGAATAGCTACAATGAGCAGTTCTTC
CAISESNSYNEQFF
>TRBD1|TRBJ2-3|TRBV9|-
TGTGCCAGCAGCGGGTCTGGGACAGCCTTCCTAGATACGCAGTATTTT
CASSGSGTAFLDTQYF
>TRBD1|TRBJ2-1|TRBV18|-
TGTGCCAGCTCACCACCGGACAGGGGCTACAATGAGCAGTTCTTC
CASSPPDRGYNEQFF
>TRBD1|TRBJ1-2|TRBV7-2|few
TGTGCCAGCAGCGAAGCCGGGACAGGATATGGCTACACCTTC
CASSEAGTGYGYTF
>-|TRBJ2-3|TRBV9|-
TGTGCCAGCAGCGTTCTTAACAGGGCCACAGATACGCAGTATTTT
CASSVLNRATDTQYF
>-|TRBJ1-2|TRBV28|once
TGTGCCAGCAGTTTTGGGGACATTAACGGCTACTATGGCTACACCTTC
CASSFGDINGYYGYTF
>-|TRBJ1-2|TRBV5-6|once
TGTGCCAGCAGCTTAGGACAGATCTATGGCTACACCTTC
CASSLGQIYGYTF
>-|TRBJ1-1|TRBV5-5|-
TGTGCCAGCAGCCCCCCCGAGGGGGACACTGAAGCTTTCTTT
CASSPPEGDTEAFF
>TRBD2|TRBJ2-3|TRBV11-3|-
TGTGCCAGCAGCTTTGGGACTAGGGGAGATACGCAGTATTTT
CASSFGTRGDTQYF
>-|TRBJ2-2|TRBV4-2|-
TGTGCCAGCGGTCCGGGCGGGGCGAACACCGGGGAGCTGTTTTTT
CASGPGGANTGELFF
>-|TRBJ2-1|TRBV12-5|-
TGTGCTAGTGGACTAGGATCCCACAATGAGCAGTTCTTC
CASGLGSHNEQFF
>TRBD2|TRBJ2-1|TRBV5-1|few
TGCGCCAGCAGCTTGGAGGGTAGCGGGGGGAGGGGTGAGCAGTTCTTC
CASSLEGSGGRGEQFF
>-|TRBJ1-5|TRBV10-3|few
TGTGCCATCAGTGAGGGGGCAGGGGGCAATCAGCCCCAGCATTTT
CAISEGAGGNQPQHF
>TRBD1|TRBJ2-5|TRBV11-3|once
TGTGCCAGCAGCTCGACAGGGGGCCAAGAGACCCAGTACTTC
CASSSTGGQETQYF
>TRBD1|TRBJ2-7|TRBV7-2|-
TGTGCCAGCAGAACGGACAGGGGTCCCTACGAGCAGTACTTC
CASRTDRGPYEQYF
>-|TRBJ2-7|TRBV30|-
TGTGCCTGGAGTGCGACAGGAGAGGGGCAGTACTTC
CAWSATGEGQYF
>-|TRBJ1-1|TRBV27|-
TGTGCCAGCAGTTTAGTCAGCGGAAACACTGAAGCTTTCTTT
CASSLVSGNTEAFF
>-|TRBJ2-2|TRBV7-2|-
TGTGCCAGCAGCTTACGGGACACACGAGGGGAGCTGTTTTTT
CASSLRDTRGELFF
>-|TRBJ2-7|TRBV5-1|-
TGCGCCAGCAGCTTTGCCCTACCAGGATACGAGCAGTACTTC
CASSFALPGYEQYF
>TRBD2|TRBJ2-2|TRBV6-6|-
TGTGCCAGCAGTTACACCGCTAGCGGGGGGACCGGGGAGCTGTTTTTT
CASSYTASGGTGELFF
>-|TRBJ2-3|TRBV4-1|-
TGCGCCAGCAGCCAAGATAGGGGGGGCCAGGACACAGATACGCAGTATTTT
CASSQDRGGQDTDTQYF
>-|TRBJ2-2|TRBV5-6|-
TGTGCCAGCAGTGCCGCGGGGGCGCTAACGGTGGGCACCGGGGAGCTGTTTTTT
CASSAAGALTVGTGELFF
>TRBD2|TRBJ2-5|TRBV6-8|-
TGTGCCAGCAGTTACTCTACGCGGGGGTGGCCGGACCAAGAGACCCAGTACTTC
CASSYSTRGWPDQETQYF
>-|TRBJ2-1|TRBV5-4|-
TGTGCCAGCAGCCAATACAATGAGCAGTTCTTC
CASSQYNEQFF
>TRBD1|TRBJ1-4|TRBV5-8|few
TGTGCCAGCAGCTTTGGGACAGGGGGCGCTTATGGTGAAAAACTGTTTTTT
CASSFGTGGAYGEKLFF
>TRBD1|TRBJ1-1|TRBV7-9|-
TGTTCCAGCACCCCCCCACAGGGGAGATGGACTGAAGCTTTCTTT
CSSTPPQGRWTEAFF
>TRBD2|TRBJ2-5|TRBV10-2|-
TGCGCCAGCAGTGAGTCGGGTGGCGGATACGAACGGGGGGGCAGAGAGACCCAGTACTTC
CASSESGGGYERGGRETQYF
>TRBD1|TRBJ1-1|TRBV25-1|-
TGTGCCAGCAGCTCAGGGGGAGGACTTGAAGCTTTCTTT
CASSSGGGLEAFF
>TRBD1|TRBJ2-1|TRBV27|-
TGTGCCACCCACTCGGACAGGGGTTTCTCCAATGAGCAGTTCTTC
CATHSDRGFSNEQFF
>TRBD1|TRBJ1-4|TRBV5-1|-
TGCGCCAGCGCGGGACAGGGGTCTGCTAATGAAAAACTGTTTTTT
CASAGQGSANEKLFF
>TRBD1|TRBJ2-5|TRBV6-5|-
TGTGCCAGCAGTCGGGACAGGTTTGGGACCCAGTACTTC
CASSRDRFGTQYF
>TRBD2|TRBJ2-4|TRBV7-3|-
TGTGCCAGCAGCCCCGGTACGGGGGGTGAAAACATTCAGTACTTC
CASSPGTGGENIQYF
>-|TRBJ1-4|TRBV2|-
TGTGCCAGCGGTACCTGGACTCCTAATGAAAAACTGTTTTTT
CASGTWTPNEKLFF
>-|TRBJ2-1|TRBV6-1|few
TGTGCCAGCGGGTCGGCGGGGGCAGACTACAATGAGCAGTTCTTC
CASGSAGADYNEQFF
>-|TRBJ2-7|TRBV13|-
TGTGCCAGCAGCTTCTACAGGTACCCCTACGAGCAGTACTTC
CASSFYRYPYEQYF
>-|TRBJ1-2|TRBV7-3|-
TGTGCCAGCAGCCCCCGGCATAACTATGGGTACACCTTC
CASSPRHNYGYTF
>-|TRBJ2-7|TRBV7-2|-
TGTGCCAGCAGCGGGACATCAGGCTCCTACGAGCAGTACTTC
CASSGTSGSYEQYF
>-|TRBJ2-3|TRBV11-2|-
TGTGCCAGCAGCTTGGGGGGTCGGGCAGATACGCAGTATTTT
CASSLGGRADTQYF
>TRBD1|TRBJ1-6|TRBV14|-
TGTGCCAGCAGCCAGCCCGGGACAGGGGATTCACCCCTCCACTTT
CASSQPGTGDSPLHF
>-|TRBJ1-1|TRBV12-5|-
TGTGCTAGTGCCCCCGATGGGGGCGGGAACACTGAAGCTTTCTTT
CASAPDGGGNTEAFF